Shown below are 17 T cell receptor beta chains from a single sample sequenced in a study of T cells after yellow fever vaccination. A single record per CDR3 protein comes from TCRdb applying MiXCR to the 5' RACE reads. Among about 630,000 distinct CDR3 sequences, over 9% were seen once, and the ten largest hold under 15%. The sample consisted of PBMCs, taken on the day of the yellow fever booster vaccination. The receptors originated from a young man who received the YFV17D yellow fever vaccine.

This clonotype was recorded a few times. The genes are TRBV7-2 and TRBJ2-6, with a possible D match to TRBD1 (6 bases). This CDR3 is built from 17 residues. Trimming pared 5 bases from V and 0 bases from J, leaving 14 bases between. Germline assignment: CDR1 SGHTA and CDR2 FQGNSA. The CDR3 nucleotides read TGTGCCAGCAGCCCATCGACAGGCAACTCTGGGGCCAACGTCCTGACTTTC. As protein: CASSPSTGNSGANVLTF.

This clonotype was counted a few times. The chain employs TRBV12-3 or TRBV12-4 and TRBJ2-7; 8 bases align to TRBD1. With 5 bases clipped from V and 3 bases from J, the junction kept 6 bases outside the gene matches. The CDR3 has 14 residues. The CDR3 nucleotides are TGTGCCAGCAGTGATACAGGGGGTTTCTACGAGCAGTACTTC. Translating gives CASSDTGGFYEQYF.

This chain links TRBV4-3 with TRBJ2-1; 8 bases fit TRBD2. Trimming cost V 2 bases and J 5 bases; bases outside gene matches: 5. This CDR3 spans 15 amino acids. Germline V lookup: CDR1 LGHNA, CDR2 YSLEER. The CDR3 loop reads CASSQRSGSNNEQFF. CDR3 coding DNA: TGCGCCAGCAGCCAACGGAGCGGGAGTAACAATGAGCAGTTCTTC.

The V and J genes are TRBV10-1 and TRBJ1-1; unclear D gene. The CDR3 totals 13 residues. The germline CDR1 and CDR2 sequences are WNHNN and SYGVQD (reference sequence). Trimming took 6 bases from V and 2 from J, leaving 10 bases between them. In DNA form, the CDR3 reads TGCGCCAGCAGCAACCAACTAAACACTGAAGCTTTCTTT. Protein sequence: CASSNQLNTEAFF.

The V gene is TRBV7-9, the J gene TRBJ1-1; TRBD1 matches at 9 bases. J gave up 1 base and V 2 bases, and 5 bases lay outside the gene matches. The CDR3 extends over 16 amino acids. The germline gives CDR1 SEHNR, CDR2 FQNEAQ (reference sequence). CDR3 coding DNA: TGTGCCAGCAGCTTATTTGGGACAGGGTCGAACACTGAAGCTTTCTTT. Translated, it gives CASSLFGTGSNTEAFF.

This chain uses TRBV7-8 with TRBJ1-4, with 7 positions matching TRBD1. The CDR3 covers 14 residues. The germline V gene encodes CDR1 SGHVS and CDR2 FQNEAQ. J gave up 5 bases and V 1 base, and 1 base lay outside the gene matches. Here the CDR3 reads CASSLVQGNEKLFF. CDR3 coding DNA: TGTGCCAGCAGCTTAGTACAGGGGAATGAAAAACTGTTTTTT. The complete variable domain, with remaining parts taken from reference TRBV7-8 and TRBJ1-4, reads GAGVSQSPRYKVAKRGQDVALRCDPISGHVSLFWYQQALGQGPEFLTYFQNEAQLDKSGLPSDRFFAERPEGSVSTLKIQRTQQEDSAVYLCASSLVQGNEKLFFGSGTQLSVL.

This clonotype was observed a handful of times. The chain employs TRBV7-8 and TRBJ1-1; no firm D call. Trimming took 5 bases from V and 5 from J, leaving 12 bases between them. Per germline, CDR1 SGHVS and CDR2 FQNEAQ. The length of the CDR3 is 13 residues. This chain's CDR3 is CASSPSRRTEAFF. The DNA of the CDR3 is TGTGCCAGCAGCCCCAGTCGACGGACTGAAGCTTTCTTT.

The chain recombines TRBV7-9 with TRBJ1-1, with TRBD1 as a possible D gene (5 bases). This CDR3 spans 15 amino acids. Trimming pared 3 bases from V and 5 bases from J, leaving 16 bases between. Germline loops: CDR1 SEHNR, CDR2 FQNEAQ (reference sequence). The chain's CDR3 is CASSLDVGGMTEAFF. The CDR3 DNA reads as TGTGCCAGCAGCTTGGATGTTGGGGGGATGACTGAAGCTTTCTTT.

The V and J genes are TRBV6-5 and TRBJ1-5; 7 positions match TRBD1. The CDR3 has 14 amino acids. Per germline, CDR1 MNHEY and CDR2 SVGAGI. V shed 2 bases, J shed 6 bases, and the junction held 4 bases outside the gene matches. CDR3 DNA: TGTGCCAGCAGTTACGCGGCAGGGGGTCAGCCCCAGCATTTT. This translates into CASSYAAGGQPQHF.

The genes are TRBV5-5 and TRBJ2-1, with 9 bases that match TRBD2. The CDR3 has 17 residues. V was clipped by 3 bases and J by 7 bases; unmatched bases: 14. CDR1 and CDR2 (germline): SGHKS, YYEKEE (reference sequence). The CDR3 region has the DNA TGTGCCAGCAGCTCCCCGGGACTAGCTCCCATGAGGAATGAGCAGTTCTTC. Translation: CASSSPGLAPMRNEQFF. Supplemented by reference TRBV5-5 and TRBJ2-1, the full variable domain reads DAGVTQSPTHLIKTRGQQVTLRCSPISGHKSVSWYQQVLGQGPQFIFQYYEKEERGRGNFPDRFSARQFPNYSSELNVNALLLGDSALYLCASSSPGLAPMRNEQFFGPGTRLTVL.

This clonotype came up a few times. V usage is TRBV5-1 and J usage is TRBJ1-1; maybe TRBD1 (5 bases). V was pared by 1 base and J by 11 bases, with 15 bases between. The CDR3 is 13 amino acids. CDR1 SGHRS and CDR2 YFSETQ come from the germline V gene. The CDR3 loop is CASSLTGPGEAFF. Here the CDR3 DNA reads TGCGCCAGCAGCTTGACGGGACCCGGCGAGGCTTTCTTT.

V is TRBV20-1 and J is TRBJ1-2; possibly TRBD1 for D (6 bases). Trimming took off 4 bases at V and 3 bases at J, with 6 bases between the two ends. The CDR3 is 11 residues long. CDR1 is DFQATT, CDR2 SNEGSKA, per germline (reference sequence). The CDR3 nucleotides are TGCAGTGCTACAGGGGACTATGGCTACACCTTC. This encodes CSATGDYGYTF.

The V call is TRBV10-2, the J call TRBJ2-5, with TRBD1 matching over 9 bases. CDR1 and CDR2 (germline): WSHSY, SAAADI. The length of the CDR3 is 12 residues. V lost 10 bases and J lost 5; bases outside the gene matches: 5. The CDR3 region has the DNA TGCGCCACCCGGACAGGGGCTGAGACCCAGTACTTC. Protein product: CATRTGAETQYF.

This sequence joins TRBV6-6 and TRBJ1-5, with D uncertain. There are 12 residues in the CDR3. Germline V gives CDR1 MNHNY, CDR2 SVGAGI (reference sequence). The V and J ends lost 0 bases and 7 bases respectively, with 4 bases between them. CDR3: CASSYSPQPQHF. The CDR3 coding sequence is TGTGCCAGCAGTTACTCGCCCCAGCCCCAGCATTTT.

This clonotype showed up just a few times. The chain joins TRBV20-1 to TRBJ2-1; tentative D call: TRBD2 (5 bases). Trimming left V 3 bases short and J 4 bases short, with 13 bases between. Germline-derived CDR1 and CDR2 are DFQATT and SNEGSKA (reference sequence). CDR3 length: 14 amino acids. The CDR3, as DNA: TGCAGTGCTAGGTCCCAGCGGACTTACAATGAGCAGTTCTTC. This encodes CSARSQRTYNEQFF.

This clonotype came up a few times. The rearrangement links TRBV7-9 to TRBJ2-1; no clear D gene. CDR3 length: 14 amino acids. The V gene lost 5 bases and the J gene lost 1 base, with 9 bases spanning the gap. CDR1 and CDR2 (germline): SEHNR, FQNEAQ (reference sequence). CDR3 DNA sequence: TGTGCCAGCAGCCCAAAACAATCCTACAATGAGCAGTTCTTC. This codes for CASSPKQSYNEQFF.

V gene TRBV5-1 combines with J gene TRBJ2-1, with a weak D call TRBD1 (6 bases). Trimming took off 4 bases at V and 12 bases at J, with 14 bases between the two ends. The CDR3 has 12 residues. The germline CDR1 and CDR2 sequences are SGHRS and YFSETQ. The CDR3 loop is CASSPGQLVQFF. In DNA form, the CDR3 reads TGCGCCAGCAGCCCTGGACAGCTTGTGCAGTTCTTC.